These 3 T cell receptor beta chains originate from one sample sequenced in a study of shared clonotypes between healthy human individuals. Naive CD8 cells were CD45RO-negative, positively selected for CCR7, excluding terminally differentiated effector memory CD45RA+ cells. Assay used: immunoSEQ multiplex PCR; TCRdb lists only in-frame clones, some missing. The sample has millions of clones; less than 95% are singletons. Specimen: naive CD8+ T cells sorted from blood. These receptors came from a man aged 18 to 30 in good health.

This chain uses TRBV7-8 with TRBJ2-7; TRBD2 agrees at 8 bases. From germline, CDR1 is SGHVS and CDR2 FQNEAQ. Germline trimming cut 1 base from V and 2 bases from J; bases unmatched to any gene: 4. The CDR3 runs 15 residues. CDR3 nucleotide sequence: TGTGCCAGCAGCTTAGAAGGTAGCGGGACCTACGAGCAGTACTTC. As protein: CASSLEGSGTYEQYF.

This clone was counted a few times. J is TRBJ1-2 and V is TRBV5-4; no clear D. The CDR3 loop spans 12 amino acids. Germline CDR1 reads SGHNT; CDR2 reads YYREEE (reference sequence). Trimming stripped 0 bases from V and 6 bases from J, with 6 bases between. DNA of the CDR3: TGTGCCAGCAGCTTGGTTACGGATGGCTACACCTTC. Encoded protein: CASSLVTDGYTF.

V gene TRBV11-2 combines with J gene TRBJ2-7; 7 positions match TRBD1. This CDR3 comprises 14 residues. The V and J ends lost 5 bases and 0 bases, in that order; junction bases with no gene match: 4. Germline CDR1 reads SGHAT; CDR2 reads FQNNGV. The CDR3 nucleotides are TGTGCCAGCAGCAATGACAGGGACTCCTACGAGCAGTACTTC. Translation gives CASSNDRDSYEQYF.